Below, 10 T cell receptor beta chains from the same sample are listed, as sequenced in a study of patients and donors after allogeneic stem cell transplantation. TCRdb fed the RT-PCR reads into MiXCR, producing one record per CDR3 protein. This table has about 960,000 distinct CDR3 sequences, roughly 18% appearing once. Sequencing was carried out using blood, either unsorted or a sorted T cell fraction (not recorded which). The source is a human donor who was either an allogeneic HSCT recipient or a stem cell or donor lymphocyte infusion donor (not recorded which). It is not recorded whose cells these are; they may come from a transplant donor.

This chain connects TRBV29-1 to TRBJ2-1; 10 bases map to TRBD2. Germline CDR1 SQVTM, CDR2 ANQGSEA. This CDR3 has 14 amino acids. J gave up 5 bases and V 7 bases, and 8 bases lay outside the gene matches. CDR3 nucleotides: TGCAGCGCCACCACTAGCGGGATCAACAATGAGCAGTTCTTC. It translates to CSATTSGINNEQFF.

The chain joins TRBV11-2 to TRBJ2-3; perhaps TRBD2 as D (6 bases). V lost 11 bases to trimming and J lost 3 bases, with 15 bases between them. The CDR3 contains 13 residues. Germline-derived CDR1 and CDR2 are SGHAT and FQNNGV. Here the CDR3 reads CAGGLRKTDTQYF. CDR3 nucleotides: TGTGCCGGAGGGCTAAGAAAGACAGATACGCAGTATTTT.

This clonotype was picked up many times. The chain combines TRBV12-3 or TRBV12-4 with TRBJ2-6, with 9 positions matching TRBD1. V shed 4 bases and J 1 base; nucleotides not matched to a gene: 2. The CDR3 is 16 amino acids. The CDR3 DNA is TGTGCCAGCAGTTCACAGGGGGCTTCTGGGGCCAACGTCCTGACTTTC. This translates into CASSSQGASGANVLTF.

The V gene is TRBV20-1, the J gene TRBJ2-7; weak D call: TRBD2 (6 bases). Between the trimmed V and J ends, which lost 1 base and 2 bases, there was a span of 18 bases. The CDR3 has 16 residues. Germline-derived CDR1 and CDR2 are DFQATT and SNEGSKA (reference sequence). The CDR3 sequence is CSARGPSATGTYEQYF. The DNA of the CDR3 is TGCAGTGCTAGAGGTCCTAGCGCGACTGGGACCTACGAGCAGTACTTC.

This clonotype was seen once. Sequence at one end of the junction differs from germline and may be a read error. This chain connects TRBV6-1 to TRBJ2-3; possibly TRBD1 or TRBD2 for D (5 bases each). This CDR3 spans 12 amino acids. Germline V gene lookup returns CDR1 MNHNS and CDR2 SASEGT. The CDR3 protein is CAGSERGYKQYF. CDR3 sequence (DNA): TGTGCCGGCAGTGAACGGGGCTACAAGCAGTATTTT.

This clonotype has more than one count but fewer than ten. The genes are TRBV11-2 and TRBJ2-5; 8 positions match TRBD2. The V and J ends lost 5 bases and 3 bases, in that order; junction bases with no gene match: 8. CDR3 length equals 15 residues. Germline V lookup: CDR1 SGHAT, CDR2 FQNNGV. CDR3 sequence reads: CASSPRGRGEETQYF. DNA of the CDR3: TGTGCCAGCAGCCCCCGGGGGCGGGGGGAAGAGACCCAGTACTTC. The full variable domain, completed using reference TRBV11-2 and TRBJ2-5, is EAGVAQSPRYKIIEKRQSVAFWCNPISGHATLYWYQQILGQGPKLLIQFQNNGVVDDSQLPKDRFSAERLKGVDSTLKIQPAKLEDSAVYLCASSPRGRGEETQYFGPGTRLLVL.

A note on this clonotype: One end of the junction is discordant with germline, which a read error may explain. The chain is built from TRBV28 and TRBJ2-5; a weak D match, TRBD2 (5 bases). The CDR3 is 16 amino acids. Germline V gene data show CDR1 as MDHEN and CDR2 as SYDVKM. The CDR3 is CASSFWRVVPQGTQYF. CDR3 in DNA: TGTGCCAGCAGTTTCTGGCGGGTCGTACCCCAAGGGACCCAGTACTTC.

The chain joins TRBV5-1 to TRBJ2-1; 8 bases agree with TRBD2. The CDR3 is made up of 15 amino acids. The germline V gene encodes CDR1 SGHRS and CDR2 YFSETQ. Trimming took 1 base from V and 7 from J; bases not matched to a gene: 7. The DNA for the CDR3 is TGCGCCAGCAGCTTGACTAGCGGAGTCCTGAATGAGCAGTTCTTC. Encoded protein: CASSLTSGVLNEQFF.

The chain recombines TRBV12-3 or TRBV12-4 with TRBJ1-1; TRBD1 is a possible D gene (6 bases). Trimming left V 5 bases short and J 1 base short, with 14 bases between. The CDR3 contains 15 residues. Here the CDR3 reads CASSQNGGPNTEAFF. As DNA, the CDR3 is TGTGCCAGCAGTCAGAATGGGGGGCCGAACACTGAAGCTTTCTTT.

This clonotype was seen a few times. The rearrangement uses TRBV4-2 and TRBJ1-4; tentative D call: TRBD1 (6 bases). The V and J ends lost 3 bases and 4 bases respectively, with 15 bases between them. CDR1 and CDR2 (germline): LGHNA, YNFKEQ. CDR3 length equals 16 residues. The CDR3 protein is CASSQEGGGNNEKLFF. The CDR3 DNA reads as TGTGCCAGCAGCCAGGAAGGGGGAGGTAATAATGAAAAACTGTTTTTT.